This TCR beta chain emerged from a study of beta chain features in type 1 diabetes. Points from the study as a whole: There was a moderate but significant shortening of TCRB CDR3s in all four CD4+ subsets of Type 1 diabetes patients. Shorter templates might be favored by PCR, and equally so in patients and in controls.

This clone was seen more than once but under ten times. Its antigen is not identified. Expressed TCRB transcripts were sequenced because the isolated RNA had all been reverse transcribed beforehand. Millions of reads were obtained on average from naive, central memory and regulatory T cell samples. Produced via immunoSEQ multiplex PCR; TCRdb's table is partial and in-frame only. Of some 330,000 clones listed, roughly 12% are singletons. The germline gives CDR1 LGHNA, CDR2 YSLEER. Trimming removed 0 bases from V and 10 bases from J, with 7 bases in between. The CDR3 sequence is 13 residues long. The chain is built from TRBV4-3 and TRBJ1-6; D gene ambiguous. The TCR originated in a woman aged 18 to 35 with type 1 diabetes. Sequencing was done on a sample of naive CD4+ T cells from blood. As DNA, the CDR3 is TGCGCCAGCAGCCAAGAAAGAGGGTCACCCCTCCACTTT. This encodes CASSQERGSPLHF.